This T cell receptor (beta chain) was captured in a study of cytomegalovirus exposure and HLA in healthy donors. Study results and caveats: Per published accounts, TCR beta sequences correctly predicted the HLA-A and HLA-B alleles of most subjects. In a later analysis, TCR beta V- and J-gene trimming showed a link to a missense DCLRE1C variant. The study listed approximately 160 cytomegalovirus-associated TCR beta chains. Within an earlier analysis, most TCR beta V segments proved productive either about 87% or about 30% of the time.

Germline CDR1 SNHLY, CDR2 FYNNEI. V shed 6 bases and J shed 7 bases, with 16 bases lying between them. This CDR3 has 14 amino acids. Worth noting for this clone: Its antigen remains unknown.

The PCR used 60 Vbeta and 13 Jbeta primers. Method: immunoSEQ multiplex PCR; TCRdb's copy keeps in-frame clones and lacks some. The sample contains roughly 130,000 clones, around 70% of which appear only once. The gene calls are TRBV2 and TRBJ1-5, with D unresolved. The TCR comes from a woman in her sixties in good health and CMV-seropositive. What was sequenced was PBMCs. CDR3 sequence: CASSETSQLQPQHF. CDR3 nucleotides: TGTGCCAGCAGCGAGACCAGCCAACTACAGCCCCAGCATTTT.